This T cell receptor (beta chain) was observed in a study of cytotoxic CD8 clonotypes in ibrutinib-treated CLL. Germline V gene sequence: CDR1 SGDLS, CDR2 YYNGEE. CDR3 length: 17 amino acids. Concerning this clone itself: One end of the junction does not line up with germline, which may come from a read error.

The repertoire was sequenced with immunoSEQ multiplex PCR; TCRdb's copy has only in-frame clones and lacks some. The sample includes some 84,000 clones, around 84% seen only once; the top ten take more than 5%. This clonotype was sampled from a human donor with chronic lymphocytic leukemia. The sequencing here drew on PBMCs, taken before ibrutinib treatment. This chain connects TRBV9 to TRBJ2-1; 9 nucleotides agree with TRBD2. The CDR3 bases are TGTGCCAGCAGCGTAGCAGCTAGCGGGACCTCCTTCAATGAGCAGTTCTTC. It translates to CASSVAASGTSFNEQFF.